The rows below give T cell receptor beta chains drawn from one sample of a study of T cell repertoires in ileal Crohn's disease. Profiling relied on immunoSEQ multiplex PCR, and the TCRdb table lists in-frame clones only, not all of them. Among 5,000 to 7,000 clones listed, roughly 77% were seen once. The source material was ileal tissue. These receptors were obtained from an adult with Crohn's disease. CDR3s include the opening cysteine and the closing phenylalanine or tryptophan. The D gene is left open where the match is weak. Some rows have no size entry. The others give once, few or many, or a class for an expanded clone.

cdr3_aa: CASSLSGTSATPLAGEQFF
cdr3_nt: TGTGCCAGCAGTTTATCGGGCACTAGCGCCACGCCTCTCGCGGGTGAGCAGTTCTTC
d_call: TRBD2
clone_size: -
j_call: TRBJ2-1
v_call: TRBV28

cdr3_aa: CASTFRTVGYGYTF
cdr3_nt: TGTGCCAGCACCTTTAGGACAGTCGGCTATGGCTACACCTTC
d_call: -
clone_size: -
j_call: TRBJ1-2
v_call: TRBV28

cdr3_aa: CASSLGGQGLEAFF
cdr3_nt: TGTGCCAGCAGTTTAGGGGGACAGGGTCTTGAAGCTTTCTTT
d_call: TRBD1
clone_size: -
j_call: TRBJ1-1
v_call: TRBV28

cdr3_aa: CASSSPGGGAGNEQFF
cdr3_nt: TGCGCCAGCAGCTCGCCAGGTGGGGGCGCAGGGAATGAGCAGTTCTTC
d_call: -
clone_size: -
j_call: TRBJ2-1
v_call: TRBV5-1

cdr3_aa: CASSPIAGFTYQYF
cdr3_nt: TGTGCCAGCAGTCCAATAGCGGGATTCACCTACCAGTACTTC
d_call: TRBD2
clone_size: -
j_call: TRBJ2-5
v_call: TRBV28

cdr3_aa: CASSVPDIYEQYF
cdr3_nt: TGTGCCAGCAGTGTCCCAGATATCTACGAGCAGTACTTC
d_call: -
clone_size: -
j_call: TRBJ2-7
v_call: TRBV2

cdr3_aa: CASSITGRSYEQYF
cdr3_nt: TGTGCCAGTAGTATAACGGGTCGGAGCTACGAGCAGTACTTC
d_call: -
clone_size: -
j_call: TRBJ2-7
v_call: TRBV19

cdr3_aa: CASSIQENTEAFF
cdr3_nt: TGTGCCAGCAGCATACAGGAGAACACTGAAGCTTTCTTT
d_call: -
clone_size: -
j_call: TRBJ1-1
v_call: TRBV9

cdr3_aa: CASSLGPGLAGTPYF
cdr3_nt: TGTGCCAGCAGTTTAGGGCCGGGACTAGCGGGAACCCCGTACTTC
d_call: TRBD2
clone_size: few
j_call: TRBJ2-7
v_call: TRBV27

cdr3_aa: CATNRGLNTEAFF
cdr3_nt: TGTGCCACCAACAGGGGGTTGAACACTGAAGCTTTCTTT
d_call: TRBD1
clone_size: -
j_call: TRBJ1-1
v_call: TRBV6-6

cdr3_aa: CASSIPRFGSRNQPQHF
cdr3_nt: TGTGCCAGTAGTATCCCCCGTTTCGGATCTAGGAATCAGCCCCAGCATTTT
d_call: -
clone_size: -
j_call: TRBJ1-5
v_call: TRBV19

cdr3_aa: CASSLAGMAYEQYF
cdr3_nt: TGTGCCAGCAGCTTGGCAGGGATGGCCTACGAGCAGTACTTC
d_call: -
clone_size: -
j_call: TRBJ2-7
v_call: TRBV5-6

cdr3_aa: CASSSATGADTQYF
cdr3_nt: TGTGCCAGCAGCTCCGCGACAGGGGCAGATACGCAGTATTTT
d_call: TRBD1
clone_size: -
j_call: TRBJ2-3
v_call: TRBV5-6

cdr3_aa: CASSLQGYGAKNIQYF
cdr3_nt: TGTGCCAGCAGCTTACAGGGTTATGGAGCCAAAAACATTCAGTACTTC
d_call: -
clone_size: -
j_call: TRBJ2-4
v_call: TRBV5-6

cdr3_aa: CASRRRDLGNEQFF
cdr3_nt: TGTGCCAGCAGAAGGAGGGACCTTGGCAATGAGCAGTTCTTC
d_call: -
clone_size: -
j_call: TRBJ2-1
v_call: TRBV27

cdr3_aa: CASRQGASHEQYF
cdr3_nt: TGCGCCAGCAGGCAGGGGGCTAGTCACGAGCAGTACTTC
d_call: TRBD1
clone_size: -
j_call: TRBJ2-7
v_call: TRBV5-1

cdr3_aa: CASGSGTSGFTDTQYF
cdr3_nt: TGTGCTAGTGGTTCAGGGACTAGCGGATTCACAGATACGCAGTATTTT
d_call: TRBD2
clone_size: -
j_call: TRBJ2-3
v_call: TRBV12-5

cdr3_aa: CASRGTVYGYTF
cdr3_nt: TGTGCCAGTAGGGGGACAGTATATGGCTACACCTTC
d_call: TRBD1
clone_size: -
j_call: TRBJ1-2
v_call: TRBV19

cdr3_aa: CASSVEDSDYEQYF
cdr3_nt: TGTGCCAGCAGCGTAGAGGACTCTGACTACGAGCAGTACTTC
d_call: -
clone_size: once
j_call: TRBJ2-7
v_call: TRBV9

cdr3_aa: CASSLGGGQPQHF
cdr3_nt: TGTGCCAGCAGCTTGGGGGGGGGTCAGCCCCAGCATTTT
d_call: -
clone_size: -
j_call: TRBJ1-5
v_call: TRBV6-6

cdr3_aa: CASSWTGVNEKLFF
cdr3_nt: TGTGCCAGCAGCTGGACAGGAGTGAATGAAAAACTGTTTTTT
d_call: TRBD1
clone_size: -
j_call: TRBJ1-4
v_call: TRBV28

cdr3_aa: CASSRLTGANTEAFF
cdr3_nt: TGTGCCAGTTCTCGTTTGACAGGGGCGAACACTGAAGCTTTCTTT
d_call: TRBD1
clone_size: -
j_call: TRBJ1-1
v_call: TRBV27

cdr3_aa: CASSPGTGTSDEQYF
cdr3_nt: TGTGCCAGCAGTCCCGGGACAGGGACGTCGGACGAGCAGTACTTC
d_call: TRBD1
clone_size: -
j_call: TRBJ2-7
v_call: TRBV28

cdr3_aa: CATVANTYEQYF
cdr3_nt: TGTGCCACCGTAGCGAACACCTACGAGCAGTACTTC
d_call: -
clone_size: -
j_call: TRBJ2-7
v_call: TRBV28

cdr3_aa: CASSLPGTSTDTQYF
cdr3_nt: TGCGCCAGCAGCTTGCCGGGAACTAGCACAGATACGCAGTATTTT
d_call: -
clone_size: -
j_call: TRBJ2-3
v_call: TRBV5-1